This passage covers 5 T cell receptor beta chains from one sample sequenced in a study of Ad26.COV2.S vaccination and SARS-CoV-2 variants (dated by TCRdb to the early 2020s). Library generation was performed with the immunoSEQ multiplex PCR assay. Imported from immuneACCESS, the table was reduced by TCRdb to in-frame sequences with V and J called. These copies leave out some clones; in studies compared against another copy, an unresolved V gene accounts for under half, and the cause of the remainder is not known. This sample holds around 320,000 clones; just over 85% were observed only once. The ten largest clonotypes hold 1.9% of the sample. The label giving this sample's treatment or condition can be read as: around 19 received Ad26.COV2.S at low or high dose, single or two shots; about 5 received placebo; per-sample allocation not given. For vaccine and placebo recipients, repertoires were sequenced using samples collected on day 63 after the first injection.

The specimen comprised peripheral blood, sampled in a trial of Ad26.COV2.S vaccine versus placebo. These receptors came from a person between 18 and 60 years old who received the Ad26.COV2.S COVID-19 vaccine or a placebo.

This clone was seen once. V usage is TRBV10-3 and J usage is TRBJ1-5, with TRBD1 as a possible D gene (6 bases). Germline V CDR1 and CDR2: ENHRY, SYGVKD. There are 13 residues in the CDR3. With 6 bases removed from V and 3 bases from J, the gap between germline ends came to 9 bases. The CDR3 loop is CAIRDSPNQPQHF. DNA for the CDR3: TGTGCCATCAGGGACAGCCCCAATCAGCCCCAGCATTTT.

CDR3 DNA: TGTGCCAGCTCCCCTACTCCGCCTACCGGGGAGCTGTTTTTT. It codes for CASSPTPPTGELFF. This rearrangement joins TRBV18 to TRBJ2-2; unclear D gene. CDR1 KGHSH and CDR2 LQKENI come from the germline V gene. V was trimmed by 6 bases and J by 5 bases, leaving 13 bases between them. CDR3 size: 14 residues. Using reference TRBV18 and TRBJ2-2 for the parts outside the CDR3, the full variable domain is NAGVMQNPRHLVRRRGQEARLRCSPMKGHSHVYWYRQLPEEGLKFMVYLQKENIIDESGMPKERFSAEFPKEGPSILRIQQVVRGDSAAYFCASSPTPPTGELFFGEGSRLTVL.

The chain is built from TRBV3-1 (or the pseudogene TRBV3-2) and TRBJ2-7; TRBD1 or TRBD2 may be the D gene (7 bases each). The germline CDR1 and CDR2 sequences are LGHDT and YNNKEL (reference sequence). V was trimmed by 5 bases and J by 5 bases, leaving 16 bases between them. This CDR3 is 14 amino acids long. The CDR3 DNA reads as TGTGCCAGCAGCTGGGGGGGACAGACAGACGAGCAGTACTTC. Translation gives CASSWGGQTDEQYF.

The V and J genes are TRBV29-1 and TRBJ1-2, with 10 bases matching TRBD1. CDR3 length: 13 residues. Germline V gene data show CDR1 as SQVTM and CDR2 as ANQGSEA. V dropped 6 bases and J dropped 6; count of bases not matched to a gene: 7. CDR3 residues: CSVRGQGSNGYTF. The CDR3 region has the DNA TGCAGCGTCCGGGGACAGGGGTCGAATGGCTACACCTTC.

The V call is TRBV12-3 or TRBV12-4, the J call TRBJ2-5; no firm D call. V was shortened by 1 base and J by 1 base, with 4 bases between the two germline ends. The CDR3 length is 13 residues. The CDR3 protein is CASSLVAQETQYF. The CDR3 DNA sequence: TGTGCCAGCAGTTTAGTGGCCCAAGAGACCCAGTACTTC.